Presented here are 27 T cell receptor beta chains from one specimen sequenced in a study of cytomegalovirus exposure and HLA in healthy donors. The primer mix had 60 Vbeta and 13 Jbeta primers. Assay: immunoSEQ multiplex PCR; the TCRdb copy retains only in-frame clones and omits some. The data show around 130,000 clones, about four fifths seen once. Input material: PBMCs. The origin of the receptors is a woman between 40 and 55 years old in good health and CMV-seronegative.

V and J are TRBV5-8 and TRBJ2-7; 10 bases match TRBD1. The CDR3 has 15 amino acids. Trimming took 4 bases from V and 2 from J; bases not matched to a gene: 6. CDR1 is SGHTS and CDR2 is YDEGEE in the germline V gene. CDR3 nucleotides: TGTGCCAGCAGCCAAGTGGGGACAGGGGCCTACGAGCAGTACTTC. Protein: CASSQVGTGAYEQYF.

J is TRBJ2-2 and V is TRBV7-3; 8 nucleotides agree with TRBD2. The CDR3 consists of 15 residues. Germline CDR1 SGHTA, CDR2 FQGTGA. Trimming removed 5 bases from V and 6 bases from J; junction bases left unmatched: 8. CDR3 residues: CASSRSGGRAGELFF. The CDR3 DNA is TGTGCCAGCAGCCGATCGGGGGGGAGGGCCGGGGAGCTGTTTTTT.

This chain joins TRBV7-9 and TRBJ1-1; 9 nucleotides agree with TRBD1. Trimming took 5 bases from V and 3 from J; bases not matched to a gene: 4. Germline CDR1 SEHNR, CDR2 FQNEAQ (reference sequence). The CDR3 covers 14 residues. The CDR3 spells CASSTDRGDTEAFF. As DNA, the CDR3 is TGTGCCAGCAGCACCGACAGGGGGGACACTGAAGCTTTCTTT.

The chain has TRBV4-1 and TRBJ2-2; 11 bases map to TRBD1. The germline V gene has CDR1 MGHRA and CDR2 YSYEKL. This CDR3 contains 18 residues. The junction had 8 bases not matched to a gene; V was cut back by 0 bases and J by 5 bases. DNA of the CDR3: TGCGCCAGCAGCCAAGAGAGGGAGGGGACAGGGGGGACCGGGGAGCTGTTTTTT. This encodes CASSQEREGTGGTGELFF.

CDR3 sequence (DNA): TGTGCCAGCAGGCTAGAGCGGGAGGCGACCTACGAGCAGTACTTC. Its translation is CASRLEREATYEQYF. This rearrangement joins TRBV28 to TRBJ2-7; 9 positions agree with TRBD2. V lost 6 bases and J lost 2; bases outside the gene matches: 8. Looked up from germline, CDR1 is MDHEN and CDR2 is SYDVKM. The CDR3 covers 15 residues.

The CDR3 protein is CASSYAQGSNEKLFF. CDR3 DNA sequence: TGTGCCAGCAGTTACGCCCAGGGGTCTAATGAAAAACTGTTTTTT. The chain couples TRBV6-6 to TRBJ1-4; possibly TRBD1 for D (6 bases). CDR1 and CDR2 from the germline V gene are MNHNY and SVGAGI (reference sequence). With 2 bases removed from V and 3 bases from J, the gap between germline ends came to 10 bases. The CDR3 extends over 15 amino acids.

This clone was detected only a few times. The genes are TRBV2 and TRBJ1-4; TRBD1 might be the D (5 bases). V was pared by 8 bases and J by 8 bases, with 15 bases between. This CDR3 region has 13 residues. Germline V lookup: CDR1 SNHLY, CDR2 FYNNEI. CDR3 nucleotide sequence: TGTGCCAGCCAGGGTCGGGAGAACGAAAAACTGTTTTTT. Translated: CASQGRENEKLFF.

This chain links TRBV5-6 with TRBJ1-2, with D perhaps matching TRBD1 (5 bases). The CDR3 extends over 14 amino acids. Trimming took off 0 bases at V and 5 bases at J, with 11 bases between the two ends. Germline V gives CDR1 SGHDT, CDR2 YYEEEE. The CDR3 here is CASSLEGTGYGYTF. The CDR3 DNA reads TGTGCCAGCAGCTTGGAAGGGACTGGTTATGGCTACACCTTC.

The CDR3 DNA is TGTGCCAGCAGTGAACAGGCAGGGCTGAACTATGGCTACACCTTC. Its protein is CASSEQAGLNYGYTF. The chain uses TRBV6-1 and TRBJ1-2, with D maybe TRBD1 (5 bases). CDR1 and CDR2 (germline): MNHNS, SASEGT. Trimming removed 2 bases from V and 2 bases from J, with 12 bases in between. The CDR3 extends over 15 amino acids.

The chain has TRBV7-2 and TRBJ1-1; D gene ambiguous. Germline V gene sequence: CDR1 SGHTA, CDR2 FQGNSA. CDR3 length: 13 residues. V dropped 5 bases and J dropped 6 bases, with 13 bases sitting between them. The CDR3 nucleotides read TGTGCCAGCAGCCTAAATGGAGTATCTGAAGCTTTCTTT. This translates into CASSLNGVSEAFF. The full variable domain, rest sourced from reference TRBV7-2 and TRBJ1-1, is GAGVSQSPSNKVTEKGKDVELRCDPISGHTALYWYRQSLGQGLEFLIYFQGNSAPDKSGLPSDRFSAERTGGSVSTLTIQRTQQEDSAVYLCASSLNGVSEAFFGQGTRLTVV.

The genes are TRBV4-2 and TRBJ2-2; 8 bases are a match to TRBD1. CDR3 size: 22 residues. Unmatched junction bases numbered 25, after V lost 3 bases and J lost 4 bases. The germline gives CDR1 LGHNA, CDR2 YNFKEQ. The CDR3 protein is CASSQSKGLHPGQGIITGELFF. The CDR3, as DNA: TGTGCCAGCAGCCAGAGCAAGGGCCTTCATCCTGGACAGGGTATAATCACCGGGGAGCTGTTTTTT.

Of note for this clone: The same CDR3 can be traced to other DNA sequences in this sample. The chain employs TRBV4-2 and TRBJ2-3; D is undetermined. This CDR3 comprises 14 residues. Germline V gene lookup returns CDR1 LGHNA and CDR2 YNFKEQ. Trimming pared 0 bases from V and 0 bases from J, leaving 4 bases between. This CDR3 reads CASSQEASTDTQYF. In DNA form, the CDR3 reads TGTGCCAGCAGCCAAGAGGCCAGCACAGATACGCAGTATTTT.

The chain is built from TRBV4-3 and TRBJ1-1; D might be TRBD1 (5 bases). The germline gives CDR1 LGHNA, CDR2 YSLEER. Trimming took 4 bases from V and 4 from J, leaving 13 bases between them. The length of the CDR3 is 14 residues. Here the CDR3 DNA reads TGCGCCAGCAGCCCTGGTGGGGGGAGCACTGAAGCTTTCTTT. The encoded protein is CASSPGGGSTEAFF.

This sequence joins TRBV28 and TRBJ2-3; 9 bases map to TRBD2. Germline trimming cut 3 bases from V and 2 bases from J; bases unmatched to any gene: 6. Germline CDR1 reads MDHEN; CDR2 reads SYDVKM. The CDR3 length is 16 residues. DNA for the CDR3: TGTGCCAGCAGTTTGGGGACTAGCACACACACAGATACGCAGTATTTT. This sequence encodes CASSLGTSTHTDTQYF.

The rearrangement joins TRBV7-2 to TRBJ1-3, with D uncertain. Per the germline V gene, CDR1 is SGHTA and CDR2 is FQGNSA. CDR3 length: 12 residues. Trimming cost V 3 bases and J 11 bases, with 11 bases left between them. The CDR3 protein is CASSFEFSAIYF. The DNA of the CDR3 is TGTGCCAGCAGCTTCGAGTTTAGTGCCATATATTTT.

V usage is TRBV4-3 and J usage is TRBJ2-3, with 14 positions matching TRBD2. Germline V CDR1 and CDR2: LGHNA, YSLEER. The CDR3 extends over 15 amino acids. V shed 3 bases, J shed 6 bases, and the junction held 2 bases outside the gene matches. The DNA of the CDR3 is TGCGCCAGCAGCCAGGGACTAGCGGGGGTGGATACGCAGTATTTT. Amino acid sequence: CASSQGLAGVDTQYF.

This clone was found once. Other DNA sequences in the sample encode the same CDR3. The chain links TRBV7-9 to TRBJ2-2; 7 bases align to TRBD1. The J segment lost 4 bases and the V segment lost 2 bases, leaving 4 bases of the junction unmatched. Germline V gene sequence: CDR1 SEHNR, CDR2 FQNEAQ (reference sequence). This CDR3 comprises 15 residues. CDR3: CASSLRSGGTGELFF. In DNA, the CDR3 is TGTGCCAGCAGCTTAAGGTCAGGGGGCACCGGGGAGCTGTTTTTT.

The V gene is TRBV5-4, the J gene TRBJ1-1, with D hard to call. From germline, CDR1 is SGHNT and CDR2 YYREEE (reference sequence). The CDR3 consists of 14 residues. V was pared by 2 bases and J by 1 base, with 9 bases between. CDR3: CASSFIRGNTEAFF. CDR3 DNA sequence: TGTGCCAGCAGCTTTATCCGAGGGAACACTGAAGCTTTCTTT.

The rearrangement uses TRBV4-1 and TRBJ1-6; TRBD1 agrees at 8 bases. CDR3 length equals 16 residues. The germline V gene has CDR1 MGHRA and CDR2 YSYEKL. The V segment lost 0 bases and the J segment 9 bases; nucleotides outside the gene matches: 7. CDR3 region: CASSQEGQGGSSPLHF. The CDR3 coding sequence is TGCGCCAGCAGCCAAGAAGGACAGGGTGGGAGTTCACCCCTCCACTTT.

This rearrangement joins TRBV5-1 to TRBJ1-1; D unresolved. In germline, CDR1 is SGHRS, CDR2 YFSETQ. The CDR3 runs 12 residues. V was cut by 0 bases and J by 6 bases, with 6 bases left in between. This CDR3 is CASSLDYAEAFF. The CDR3 DNA reads as TGCGCCAGCAGCTTGGACTACGCTGAAGCTTTCTTT.

The rearrangement joins TRBV11-3 to TRBJ2-3; the D is unclear. V lost 1 base and J lost 2, with 7 bases in between. Germline-derived CDR1 and CDR2 are SGHNT and YENEEA. This CDR3 is 14 amino acids long. This chain's CDR3 is CASSLGLDTDTQYF. The CDR3, as DNA: TGTGCCAGCAGCTTAGGGTTAGACACAGATACGCAGTATTTT.

The chain uses TRBV4-3 and TRBJ2-7, with 10 bases lining up with TRBD2. Germline V lookup: CDR1 LGHNA, CDR2 YSLEER. After removal of 0 bases from V and 1 base from J, the junction contained 0 bases not matched to a gene. This CDR3 is 15 amino acids long. The CDR3 sequence is CASSQELAGSYEQYF. Written as DNA, the CDR3 is TGCGCCAGCAGCCAAGAACTAGCGGGATCCTACGAGCAGTACTTC.

This clone came up a few times. The germline gene is not matched at one end of the junction; a read error may be the cause. The rearrangement uses TRBV6-1 and TRBJ1-3; 7 nucleotides line up with TRBD1. This CDR3 region has 15 residues. In germline, CDR1 is MNHNS, CDR2 SASEGT. The chain's CDR3 is CASCETGQTGNTIYF. DNA for the CDR3: TGTGCCAGCTGTGAGACAGGGCAGACTGGAAACACCATATATTTT.

V usage is TRBV5-1 and J usage is TRBJ2-1; D remains ambiguous. V dropped 7 bases and J dropped 4 bases, with 9 bases sitting between them. Germline CDR1 and CDR2: SGHRS and YFSETQ. The CDR3 runs to 12 residues. CDR3 nucleotide sequence: TGCGCCAGCCGTGACTCTTACAATGAGCAGTTCTTC. Translation gives CASRDSYNEQFF.

The chain is built from TRBV11-2 and TRBJ1-3; no clear D. This CDR3 has 14 amino acids. Germline CDR1 SGHAT, CDR2 FQNNGV. Trimming stripped 1 base from V and 0 bases from J, with 4 bases between. The CDR3 coding sequence is TGTGCCAGCAGCTTAGCCCGCTCTGGAAACACCATATATTTT. Amino acids: CASSLARSGNTIYF.

The chain recombines TRBV19 with TRBJ2-7; possibly TRBD2 for D (6 bases). This CDR3 has 15 amino acids. Trimming took off 3 bases at V and 7 bases at J, with 19 bases between the two ends. Germline V gives CDR1 LNHDA, CDR2 SQIVND (reference sequence). CDR3 amino acids: CASSMRAGTWWEQYF. The CDR3 DNA reads as TGTGCCAGTAGTATGAGGGCGGGAACGTGGTGGGAGCAGTACTTC.

V gene TRBV2 combines with J gene TRBJ2-5; 13 bases map to TRBD2. This CDR3 is 18 amino acids long. Germline trimming cut 5 bases from V and 4 bases from J; bases unmatched to any gene: 13. Germline V gene lookup returns CDR1 SNHLY and CDR2 FYNNEI. The CDR3 DNA is TGTGCCAGCAGTAAAGGACTAGCGGGAGCCCAACCGATAGAGACCCAGTACTTC. Protein sequence: CASSKGLAGAQPIETQYF.